This is a list of T cell receptor beta chains from one sample in a study of T-cell memory formation after mild COVID-19. TCRdb analysed the 5' RACE reads with MiXCR anew, one entry per CDR3 protein. The repertoire includes around 200,000 distinct CDR3 sequences, 9.5% of them detected once, and 3.5% sits in the top ten. Input material: PBMCs or a T cell subset sorted from them (not recorded which). The receptors were gathered from a man younger than 35 who had mild COVID-19 (a few samples of this study predate the infection). Cell type and time point are not known. CDR3s include the opening cysteine and the closing phenylalanine or tryptophan. The order of the fields is V gene, CDR3 protein.

V gene: TRBV5-4
CDR3 protein: CASRSGTGGADTQYF

V gene: TRBV7-3
CDR3 protein: CASSPLWGGLNEQFF

V gene: TRBV12-3/TRBV12-4
CDR3 protein: CASSRTSGGSNEQFF

V gene: TRBV11-2
CDR3 protein: CASSLETGGPYEQYF

V gene: TRBV7-3
CDR3 protein: CASSARMASDTDTQYF

V gene: TRBV27
CDR3 protein: CASSLSWGGYGYTF

V gene: TRBV20-1
CDR3 protein: CSARDRALSGNTIYF

V gene: TRBV5-1
CDR3 protein: CASSFGRGRGTDTQYF

V gene: TRBV3-1
CDR3 protein: CASSHLMGGPNEQFF

V gene: TRBV27
CDR3 protein: CASRGRTQAFF

V gene: TRBV5-1
CDR3 protein: CASSLGDANSPLHF

V gene: TRBV6-2/TRBV6-3
CDR3 protein: CASSSMTGSRNQPQHF

V gene: TRBV7-2
CDR3 protein: CASSFWTGSSGNTIYF

V gene: TRBV12-3/TRBV12-4
CDR3 protein: CASSLSSGGVYEQYF

V gene: TRBV7-9
CDR3 protein: CASTRAGENSPLHF

V gene: TRBV7-9
CDR3 protein: CASRQHPPQGGGEQYF

V gene: TRBV20-1
CDR3 protein: CSARDRQWRDTQYF

V gene: TRBV7-2
CDR3 protein: CASSLTQVAGGSTDTQYF

V gene: TRBV27
CDR3 protein: CASSWDRGTEAFF

V gene: TRBV7-2
CDR3 protein: CASSFAGAQSEYF

V gene: TRBV7-2
CDR3 protein: CASSLGNRVGEQYF

V gene: TRBV7-9
CDR3 protein: CASSLRGGLNTEAFF

V gene: TRBV5-1
CDR3 protein: CASSGGTSGAGEQFF

V gene: TRBV7-2
CDR3 protein: CASSLDPGSGYTF

V gene: TRBV7-3
CDR3 protein: CASSLSGGYSQETQYF

V gene: TRBV4-2
CDR3 protein: CASSAGPLEGSYEQYF

V gene: TRBV5-1
CDR3 protein: CASSLDELAKNIQYF

V gene: TRBV20-1
CDR3 protein: CRAFGHIQETQYF

V gene: TRBV20-1
CDR3 protein: CSAKRDYSQETQYF

V gene: TRBV9
CDR3 protein: CASSSNTGTGNTIYF

V gene: TRBV19
CDR3 protein: CASRAGTGSFF

V gene: TRBV12-3/TRBV12-4
CDR3 protein: CASSFSGGQETQYF

V gene: TRBV5-1
CDR3 protein: CASTPQGHMNTEAFF

V gene: TRBV12-3/TRBV12-4
CDR3 protein: CASSSPGVRETQYF

V gene: TRBV4-3
CDR3 protein: CASSQGWSGELFF

V gene: TRBV5-6
CDR3 protein: CASSPGGDSYNSPLHF

V gene: TRBV3-1
CDR3 protein: CASSQNENTEAFF

V gene: TRBV7-3
CDR3 protein: CASSREGFSGANVLTF

V gene: TRBV7-2
CDR3 protein: CASSTRADTQYF

V gene: TRBV5-1
CDR3 protein: CASSLADRVGTEAFF

V gene: TRBV10-3
CDR3 protein: CAMASSLSGANVLTF

V gene: TRBV15
CDR3 protein: CATSREGGRGNQPQHF